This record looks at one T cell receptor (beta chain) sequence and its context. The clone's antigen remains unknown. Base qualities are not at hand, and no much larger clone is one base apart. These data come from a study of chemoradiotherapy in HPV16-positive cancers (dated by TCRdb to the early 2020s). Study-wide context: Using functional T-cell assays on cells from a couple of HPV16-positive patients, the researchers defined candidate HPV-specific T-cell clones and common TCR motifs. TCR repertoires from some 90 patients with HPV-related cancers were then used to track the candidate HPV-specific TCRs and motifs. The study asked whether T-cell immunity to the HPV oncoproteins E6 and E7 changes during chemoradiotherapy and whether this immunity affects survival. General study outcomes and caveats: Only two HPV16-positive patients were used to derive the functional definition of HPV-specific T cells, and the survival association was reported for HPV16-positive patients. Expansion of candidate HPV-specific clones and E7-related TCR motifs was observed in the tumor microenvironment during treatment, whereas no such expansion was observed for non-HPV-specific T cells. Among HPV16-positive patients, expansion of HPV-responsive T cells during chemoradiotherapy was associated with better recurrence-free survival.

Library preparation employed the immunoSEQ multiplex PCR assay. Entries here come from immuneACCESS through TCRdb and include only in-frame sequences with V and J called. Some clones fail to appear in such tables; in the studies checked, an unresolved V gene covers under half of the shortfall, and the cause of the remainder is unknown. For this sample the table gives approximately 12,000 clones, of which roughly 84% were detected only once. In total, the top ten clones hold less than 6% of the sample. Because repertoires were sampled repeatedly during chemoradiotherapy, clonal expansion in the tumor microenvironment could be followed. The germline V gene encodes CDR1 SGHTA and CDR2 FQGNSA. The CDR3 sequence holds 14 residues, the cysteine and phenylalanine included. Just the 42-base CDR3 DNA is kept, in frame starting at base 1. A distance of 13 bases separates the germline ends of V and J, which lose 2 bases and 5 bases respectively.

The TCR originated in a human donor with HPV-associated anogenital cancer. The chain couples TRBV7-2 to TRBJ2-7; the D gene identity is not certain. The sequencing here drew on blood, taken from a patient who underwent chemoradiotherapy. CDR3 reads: CASSLRSLLHEQYF. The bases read TGTGCCAGCAGCTTACGGTCCCTTTTGCACGAGCAGTACTTC.